A selection of T cell receptor beta chains follows, all from one sample in a study of cytomegalovirus exposure and HLA in healthy donors. Generated by immunoSEQ multiplex PCR, the TCRdb table keeps only in-frame clones and is missing some. The sample records approximately 210,000 clones, over 60% being singletons. The sample taken for sequencing was PBMCs. Receptors originate from a male donor in good health and CMV-seronegative. Both conserved end residues are part of each CDR3. The D gene is left open where the match is weak. For some rows the clone size is stated as once, few or many, or as a class when expanded; others skip it.

abundance | j_gene | d_gene | v_gene | CDR3aa | CDR3nt
- | TRBJ2-3 | TRBD2 | TRBV25-1 | CASSVTSGMSTDTQYF | TGTGCCAGCAGCGTTACTAGCGGTATGAGCACAGATACGCAGTATTTT
- | TRBJ2-5 | TRBD2 | TRBV7-3 | CASSRGVSETQYF | TGTGCCAGCAGCCGGGGGGTCTCGGAGACCCAGTACTTC
- | TRBJ2-3 | TRBD2 | TRBV15 | CATSRDLSRGAGGHTQYF | TGTGCCACCAGCAGAGACCTTTCCCGAGGGGCGGGAGGTCATACGCAGTATTTT
- | TRBJ2-7 | - | TRBV27 | CASRRYSYEQYF | TGTGCCAGCAGGCGGTACTCCTACGAGCAGTACTTC
- | TRBJ2-7 | - | TRBV30 | CAWRTWRAGYEQYF | TGTGCCTGGAGAACCTGGCGGGCGGGCTACGAGCAGTACTTC
- | TRBJ2-7 | TRBD1 | TRBV9 | CASSLMGQGMPYEQYF | TGTGCCAGCAGCCTCATGGGACAGGGAATGCCCTACGAGCAGTACTTC
- | TRBJ2-7 | TRBD2 | TRBV2 | CASSEETSGALRSYEQYF | TGTGCCAGCAGTGAAGAGACTAGCGGGGCCCTCAGGAGCTACGAGCAGTACTTC
few | TRBJ2-7 | TRBD1 | TRBV2 | CASSPLDREEQYF | TGTGCCAGCAGTCCCTTGGACAGGGAAGAGCAGTACTTC
- | TRBJ2-1 | - | TRBV12-5 | CASGLSLGNEQFF | TGTGCTAGTGGTTTGTCCCTCGGCAATGAGCAGTTCTTC
- | TRBJ2-1 | - | TRBV28 | CASSLSLGNEQFF | TGTGCCAGCAGTTTATCACTAGGGAATGAGCAGTTCTTC
- | TRBJ2-5 | - | TRBV27 | CASSLSVGEYQETQYF | TGTGCCAGCAGTTTATCGGTGGGCGAGTACCAAGAGACCCAGTACTTC
- | TRBJ2-1 | - | TRBV5-1 | CASSFGTAPGYNEQFF | TGCGCCAGCAGCTTCGGAACGGCCCCGGGCTACAATGAGCAGTTCTTC
- | TRBJ1-2 | TRBD1 | TRBV5-6 | CASSLPGGAGYGYTF | TGTGCCAGCAGCTTGCCAGGGGGCGCAGGCTATGGCTACACCTTC
- | TRBJ1-5 | - | TRBV28 | CASTPSNQPQHF | TGTGCCAGCACCCCGAGCAATCAGCCCCAGCATTTT
once | TRBJ2-3 | - | TRBV5-1 | CASSLRGYSTDTQYF | TGCGCCAGCAGCTTACGGGGGTATAGCACAGATACGCAGTATTTT
few | TRBJ2-1 | - | TRBV9 | CASSPSFYNEQFF | TGTGCCAGCAGCCCTAGCTTCTACAATGAGCAGTTCTTC
few | TRBJ2-3 | - | TRBV9 | CASSEGADTQYF | TGTGCCAGCAGCGAGGGGGCAGATACGCAGTATTTT
few | TRBJ1-5 | - | TRBV18 | CASSPEQGSNQPQHF | TGTGCCAGCTCACCAGAACAGGGTAGCAATCAGCCCCAGCATTTT
- | TRBJ1-2 | - | TRBV7-9 | CASSLVQGIDGYTF | TGTGCCAGCAGCTTAGTACAGGGTATTGATGGCTACACCTTC
- | TRBJ2-1 | - | TRBV2 | CASSEGPEQFF | TGTGCCAGCAGTGAGGGGCCTGAGCAGTTCTTC
- | TRBJ2-7 | TRBD2 | TRBV19 | CASSLKERGGTHEQYF | TGTGCCAGTAGCCTCAAGGAGCGGGGGGGAACCCACGAGCAGTACTTC
- | TRBJ2-7 | - | TRBV5-1 | CASRYYSDSPYEQYF | TGCGCCAGCAGATACTATTCAGATTCCCCCTACGAGCAGTACTTC
- | TRBJ2-1 | TRBD1 | TRBV5-1 | CASSLPGQGYNEQFF | TGCGCCAGCAGCTTGCCGGGACAGGGCTACAATGAGCAGTTCTTC
- | TRBJ2-2 | - | TRBV9 | CASSVRPAGNTGELFF | TGTGCCAGCAGCGTAAGGCCAGCAGGTAACACCGGGGAGCTGTTTTTT
- | TRBJ2-3 | TRBD1 | TRBV5-1 | CASSVRGQGLDTQYF | TGCGCCAGCAGCGTGCGGGGACAGGGGCTGGATACGCAGTATTTT
- | TRBJ2-3 | TRBD2 | TRBV28 | CASSSPIGGTSGRTDTQYF | TGTGCCAGCAGTTCCCCTATCGGGGGAACTAGCGGGAGGACAGATACGCAGTATTTT
- | TRBJ1-2 | - | TRBV4-3 | CASSQDRGGSGGYTF | TGCGCCAGCAGCCAAGATCGGGGGGGCAGTGGTGGCTACACCTTC
- | TRBJ2-1 | - | TRBV27 | CASSLTLPRNEQFF | TGTGCCAGCAGTTTAACTTTACCTCGGAATGAGCAGTTCTTC
- | TRBJ2-2 | TRBD1 | TRBV5-1 | CASMGQGARTGELFF | TGCGCCAGCATGGGACAGGGGGCGCGCACCGGGGAGCTGTTTTTT
- | TRBJ2-1 | TRBD1 | TRBV19 | CASSPWTGGNNEQFF | TGTGCCAGTAGTCCTTGGACAGGGGGGAACAATGAGCAGTTCTTC
- | TRBJ2-3 | - | TRBV27 | CASSPRTGGTDTQYF | TGTGCCAGCAGTCCGAGGACGGGAGGCACAGATACGCAGTATTTT
- | TRBJ1-2 | - | TRBV5-4 | CASSSSGRTGYGYTF | TGTGCCAGCAGCTCCTCCGGGAGAACTGGGTATGGCTACACCTTC
few | TRBJ1-2 | TRBD1 | TRBV28 | CASSSGTGRYGYTF | TGTGCCAGCAGTTCCGGGACAGGGAGGTATGGCTACACCTTC
- | TRBJ2-7 | - | TRBV5-1 | CASSSTGTGLYEQYF | TGCGCCAGCAGTTCAACCGGGACGGGACTCTACGAGCAGTACTTC
- | TRBJ1-3 | - | TRBV6-1 | CASSELWPSGNTIYF | TGTGCCAGCAGTGAACTTTGGCCCTCTGGAAACACCATATATTTT
- | TRBJ2-2 | - | TRBV13 | CASSLGLAGTGELFF | TGTGCCAGCAGCTTAGGACTAGCAGGGACCGGGGAGCTGTTTTTT
- | TRBJ2-7 | TRBD1 | TRBV6-5 | CASSYLPTGHSYEQYF | TGTGCCAGCAGTTACCTTCCGACAGGGCACTCCTACGAGCAGTACTTC
- | TRBJ1-6 | - | TRBV23-1 | CATPTTPNSPLHF | TGCGCCACCCCGACAACCCCTAATTCACCCCTCCACTTT
once | TRBJ2-5 | TRBD2 | TRBV7-6 | CASSLGVSGAQETQYF | TGTGCCAGCAGCTTAGGAGTCAGCGGGGCCCAAGAGACCCAGTACTTC
once | TRBJ1-4 | - | TRBV5-1 | CASSSTTGKGEKLFF | TGCGCCAGCAGCTCAACAACAGGGAAAGGTGAAAAACTGTTTTTT
- | TRBJ2-7 | TRBD1 | TRBV29-1 | CSVQGGEVHYEQYF | TGCAGCGTTCAAGGGGGCGAGGTCCACTACGAGCAGTACTTC
- | TRBJ2-1 | TRBD1 | TRBV7-2 | CASSLRQGANEQFF | TGTGCCAGCAGCTTGCGACAGGGGGCCAATGAGCAGTTCTTC
- | TRBJ2-3 | TRBD2 | TRBV5-6 | CASSLALAGTDTQYF | TGTGCCAGCAGCTTGGCACTAGCGGGGACAGATACGCAGTATTTT
- | TRBJ1-1 | TRBD1 | TRBV7-9 | CASSPPGGRWNTEAFF | TGTGCCAGCAGCCCACCAGGGGGCAGATGGAACACTGAAGCTTTCTTT
- | TRBJ1-5 | TRBD1 | TRBV27 | CASSPGTGGNQPQHF | TGTGCCAGCAGTCCAGGGACAGGGGGCAATCAGCCCCAGCATTTT
- | TRBJ2-3 | - | TRBV30 | CAWSEANTDTQYF | TGTGCCTGGAGTGAAGCAAACACAGATACGCAGTATTTT
- | TRBJ1-2 | TRBD1 | TRBV5-5 | CASSLARGYGYTF | TGTGCCAGCAGCTTGGCCAGGGGGTATGGCTACACCTTC
- | TRBJ1-4 | TRBD1 | TRBV5-1 | CASSSQGQGGGEKLFF | TGCGCCAGCAGCTCACAAGGACAGGGGGGGGGCGAAAAACTGTTTTTT
- | TRBJ1-6 | - | TRBV27 | CASWGGVYNSPLHF | TGTGCCTCCTGGGGGGGGGTCTATAATTCACCCCTCCACTTT
once | TRBJ2-1 | - | TRBV9 | CASSVGAQEGEQFF | TGTGCCAGCAGCGTAGGGGCCCAAGAGGGTGAGCAGTTCTTC
- | TRBJ1-3 | - | TRBV7-9 | CASSSSESGNTIYF | TGTGCCAGCAGCTCGAGTGAATCTGGAAACACCATATATTTT
- | TRBJ2-7 | - | TRBV5-6 | CASSWTATSYEQYF | TGTGCCAGCAGCTGGACAGCAACCTCCTACGAGCAGTACTTC
- | TRBJ2-6 | - | TRBV5-1 | CASSLLLTGVGSGANVLTF | TGCGCCAGCAGCCTCCTACTTACAGGTGTCGGCTCTGGGGCCAACGTCCTGACTTTC
- | TRBJ2-5 | TRBD2 | TRBV7-2 | CASSSTSGQETQYF | TGTGCCAGCAGCTCGACTAGCGGGCAAGAGACCCAGTACTTC
- | TRBJ2-1 | - | TRBV20-1 | CSASRGEQFF | TGCAGTGCATCGCGCGGGGAGCAGTTCTTC
- | TRBJ2-7 | - | TRBV19 | CASSTVDRYYEQYF | TGTGCCAGTAGTACAGTTGACAGATACTACGAGCAGTACTTC
- | TRBJ1-6 | - | TRBV6-5 | CASCPETGRNSPLHF | TGTGCCAGCTGCCCCGAAACCGGGAGAAATTCACCCCTCCACTTT
- | TRBJ2-3 | - | TRBV4-3 | CASSQEKDRTTDTQYF | TGCGCCAGCAGCCAAGAGAAGGACAGAACGACAGATACGCAGTATTTT
once | TRBJ1-1 | TRBD1 | TRBV5-5 | CASSPPGTGLMNTEAFF | TGTGCCAGCAGCCCCCCCGGGACAGGGCTTATGAACACTGAAGCTTTCTTT